The 27 T cell receptor beta chains reported below all come from one sample, sequenced in a study of T cells after yellow fever vaccination. TCRdb re-called the 5' RACE reads with MiXCR, one entry per CDR3 protein. The table has over 100,000 distinct CDR3 sequences, 8% to 9.5% seen once. This specimen was CD8+ T cells sorted from PBMCs, taken 45 days after the yellow fever booster vaccination. The receptors here all came from a man under 40 who received the YFV17D yellow fever vaccine.

This clonotype was seen more than once but under ten times. V is TRBV10-3 and J is TRBJ2-3, with 7 bases matching TRBD1. The germline V gene has CDR1 ENHRY and CDR2 SYGVKD. This CDR3 is 16 amino acids long. Unmatched junction bases numbered 9, after V lost 6 bases and J lost 0 bases. This CDR3 is CAIRKGDSSSTDTQYF. CDR3 bases: TGTGCCATCAGGAAAGGGGACAGCTCTAGCACAGATACGCAGTATTTT.

This clonotype was counted ten times or more. The rearrangement joins TRBV15 to TRBJ2-7, with D possibly TRBD2 on 6 matching bases. Looked up from germline, CDR1 is LNHNV and CDR2 is YYDKDF (reference sequence). Trimming removed 5 bases at V and 0 bases at J, with 8 bases between. The CDR3 has 13 residues. DNA for the CDR3: TGTGCCACCAGCTCTAGCGACTCCTACGAGCAGTACTTC. Translated: CATSSSDSYEQYF.

This clonotype was counted many times. The chain carries TRBV6-5 and TRBJ2-7; no reliable D call. Germline CDR1 MNHEY, CDR2 SVGAGI. V was pared by 0 bases and J by 0 bases, with 21 bases between. The CDR3 covers 19 residues. The DNA for the CDR3 is TGTGCCAGCAGTTACTCGTATGACCTTGTCGGGTTCAGCTCCTACGAGCAGTACTTC. Protein: CASSYSYDLVGFSSYEQYF.

Notes on this clonotype: This may come from a read error, since a much larger clone is one base off. The chain carries TRBV4-3 and TRBJ2-1; D perhaps matches TRBD1 (6 bases). This CDR3 contains 18 residues. CDR1 is LGHNA, CDR2 YSLEER, per germline. The CDR3 nucleotides are TGCTCCAGCAGCCAGTACCCCCCTGAACAGGGTACCTACAATGAGCAGTTCTTC. Amino acid sequence: CSSSQYPPEQGTYNEQFF.

This clonotype was found many times. This chain's CDR3 is CATSRTDDGKPWDIQYF. Here the CDR3 DNA reads TGTGCCACCAGCAGAACCGACGACGGAAAACCATGGGACATTCAGTACTTC. The chain recombines TRBV15 with TRBJ2-4; no reliable D call. The CDR3 runs to 17 residues. Trimming left V 2 bases short and J 8 bases short, with 22 bases between. Germline V gene lookup returns CDR1 LNHNV and CDR2 YYDKDF (reference sequence).

This clonotype appeared many times. This sequence joins TRBV6-5 and TRBJ1-4; D remains ambiguous. Per germline, CDR1 MNHEY and CDR2 SVGAGI. The length of the CDR3 is 12 residues. V lost 6 bases and J 10 bases, leaving 12 bases between the germline ends. DNA of the CDR3: TGTGCCAGCAGACCCGCATCCGGAAAACTGTTTTTT. Its protein product is CASRPASGKLFF.

The chain carries TRBV6-5 and TRBJ2-1; 13 bases map to TRBD2. The CDR3 totals 14 residues. The J segment lost 8 bases and the V segment lost 4 bases, leaving 2 bases of the junction unmatched. Germline V CDR1 and CDR2: MNHEY, SVGAGI. The CDR3 sequence: CASSWTSGSYEQFF. In DNA form, the CDR3 reads TGTGCCAGCAGTTGGACTAGCGGGAGCTATGAGCAGTTCTTC.

This clonotype was seen ten or more times. The rearrangement links TRBV29-1 to TRBJ2-5; D might be TRBD1 or TRBD2, each matching 5 bases. The germline V and J ends were trimmed by 6 bases and 5 bases, with 34 bases remaining between them. CDR3 length equals 19 residues. Germline V gene data show CDR1 as SQVTM and CDR2 as ANQGSEA. DNA for the CDR3: TGCAGCGTCCCCTCTTTGGTCGGGACCTCAGGAGGAGCGACGGAGACCCAGTACTTC. Translation gives CSVPSLVGTSGGATETQYF.

V is TRBV18 and J is TRBJ2-3; a possible D gene is TRBD2 (6 bases). The CDR3 has 16 residues. The V end was cut by 3 bases, the J end by 4 bases, with 17 bases between. Germline V gives CDR1 KGHSH, CDR2 LQKENI. Written as DNA, the CDR3 is TGTGCCAGCTCACCGGGAGGTCGGCTCATCCCAGATACGCAGTATTTT. Residues: CASSPGGRLIPDTQYF.

CDR3 DNA sequence: TGTGCCAGCAGCAAAGCACGGACAGCCACAGATACGCAGTATTTT. This encodes CASSKARTATDTQYF. V gene TRBV21-1 combines with J gene TRBJ2-3; the table's D call of TRBD1 was not tested on the DNA. TRBV21-1 is a pseudogene. The CDR3 has 15 residues.

This clonotype has at least ten counts. The chain couples TRBV20-1 to TRBJ2-2; D not resolved. The V end lost 5 bases, the J end lost 9 bases, and 13 bases lay between the germline ends. Germline lookup yields CDR1 DFQATT and CDR2 SNEGSKA (reference sequence). The CDR3 has 12 amino acids. The DNA of the CDR3 is TGCAGTGCTCCTATGGACGACCGGGAGCTGTTTTTT. It codes for CSAPMDDRELFF.

The sample holds many counts of this clonotype. This sequence joins TRBV18 and TRBJ1-1, with TRBD1 matching over 8 bases. This CDR3 region has 16 residues. Germline lookup yields CDR1 KGHSH and CDR2 LQKENI. The V gene end was trimmed by 5 bases and the J gene end by 0 bases; junction bases not matched to a gene: 8. This CDR3 reads CASSWTGFPMNTEAFF. Written as DNA, the CDR3 is TGTGCCAGCTCATGGACAGGGTTTCCTATGAACACTGAAGCTTTCTTT.

The V call is TRBV4-1, the J call TRBJ2-2, with 7 nucleotides matching TRBD1. This CDR3 has 16 residues. The germline V gene encodes CDR1 MGHRA and CDR2 YSYEKL. The V segment lost 1 base and the J segment 6 bases; nucleotides outside the gene matches: 8. The CDR3 DNA reads TGCGCCAGCAGCCAAGCCGCTGGGACAGTTCCCGGGGAGCTGTTTTTT. It translates to CASSQAAGTVPGELFF.

With respect to this clonotype: This may arise from a read error, as a much more abundant clone is one base away. The chain recombines TRBV28 with TRBJ2-5; no clear D gene. The ends were cut back, 5 bases at V and 1 base at J, with 11 bases in the middle. Looked up from germline, CDR1 is MDHEN and CDR2 is SYDVKM. The CDR3 extends over 14 amino acids. CDR3 DNA sequence: TGTGCCAGCAGTCCCCTGACTCCCCAAGAGACCCAGTACTTC. The encoded protein is CASSPLTPQETQYF.

This clonotype was picked up a small number of times. The rearrangement links TRBV6-2 or TRBV6-3 to TRBJ2-1; the D gene could be TRBD1 or TRBD2 (7 bases each). The V gene's germline CDR1 is MNHEY and CDR2 SVGEGT. CDR3 length: 16 residues. Trimming left V 2 bases short and J 2 bases short, with 13 bases between. The CDR3 DNA reads TGTGCCAGCAGTTACGGGGAGGGGGCTACCTACAATGAGCAGTTCTTC. This codes for CASSYGEGATYNEQFF.

In its sample, this clonotype was seen a few times. CDR3 sequence: CASSSTKTDLPTYEQYF. The DNA of the CDR3 is TGTGCCAGCAGCTCAACCAAGACAGATCTTCCTACCTACGAGCAGTACTTC. V gene TRBV7-9 combines with J gene TRBJ2-7, with TRBD1 as a possible D gene (5 bases). This CDR3 spans 17 amino acids. CDR1 SEHNR and CDR2 FQNEAQ come from the germline V gene (reference sequence). V lost 4 bases and J 2 bases, leaving 21 bases between the germline ends.

This clonotype was seen many times. This chain connects TRBV5-1 to TRBJ2-5; 9 bases fit TRBD1. This CDR3 region has 15 residues. Germline lookup yields CDR1 SGHRS and CDR2 YFSETQ. Trimming cost V 6 bases and J 1 base; bases outside gene matches: 7. In nucleotides, the CDR3 is TGCGCCAGCACGCCGGGACAGGGAATCCAAGAGACCCAGTACTTC. Its translation: CASTPGQGIQETQYF.

This clonotype has ten or more counts. The chain links TRBV20-1 to TRBJ2-7; D tentatively reads TRBD1 or TRBD2 (5 bases each). The CDR3 runs 13 residues. V lost 3 bases, J lost 0 bases, and 9 bases lay in between. In germline, CDR1 is DFQATT, CDR2 SNEGSKA (reference sequence). DNA of the CDR3: TGCAGTGCTAGGGGACCGCGCTCCTACGAGCAGTACTTC. Encoded protein: CSARGPRSYEQYF.

Ten or more counts support this clonotype. The gene calls are TRBV12-3 or TRBV12-4 and TRBJ2-1; 10 bases are shared with TRBD1. The CDR3 runs to 13 residues. The ends lost 6 bases at V and 9 bases at J; junction bases unmatched: 5. The CDR3 protein is CASRGTGVGEQFF. DNA for the CDR3: TGTGCCAGCAGAGGGACAGGGGTAGGTGAGCAGTTCTTC.

This clonotype was recorded many times. CDR3 nucleotides: TGCAGTGTCCTCGATGTGAATGAGCAGTTCTTC. Amino acids: CSVLDVNEQFF. The chain is built from TRBV20-1 and TRBJ2-1; D not resolved. Germline V gene data show CDR1 as DFQATT and CDR2 as SNEGSKA (reference sequence). Deletions cut 7 bases from V and 7 bases from J, with 11 bases between. The CDR3 loop spans 11 amino acids.

The chain employs TRBV27 and TRBJ2-3; D might be TRBD2 (6 bases). There are 16 residues in the CDR3. Germline V lookup: CDR1 MNHEY, CDR2 SMNVEV (reference sequence). Trimming removed 1 base from V and 2 bases from J, with 13 bases in between. For the CDR3, the DNA is TGTGCCAGCAGTTTATTAGCGGAAGTCTCCACAGATACGCAGTATTTT. Translated: CASSLLAEVSTDTQYF.

In its sample, this clonotype was seen a few times. V usage is TRBV7-9 and J usage is TRBJ2-7, with TRBD2 matching 8 bases. The CDR3 spans 15 residues. V trimming: 4 bases; J trimming: 0 bases; junction bases outside the gene matches: 5. Germline CDR1 and CDR2: SEHNR and FQNEAQ (reference sequence). Here the CDR3 reads CASSSERENSYEQYF. The CDR3 DNA is TGTGCCAGCAGCTCAGAGCGGGAGAACTCCTACGAGCAGTACTTC.

In this sample, this clonotype turned up many times. The chain has TRBV28 and TRBJ2-1; tentative D call: TRBD2 (5 bases). Germline V gene data show CDR1 as MDHEN and CDR2 as SYDVKM. The CDR3 has 11 amino acids. V lost 3 bases to trimming and J lost 8 bases, with 5 bases between them. The CDR3 sequence is CASSLEDEQFF. CDR3 DNA: TGTGCCAGCAGTTTGGAGGATGAGCAGTTCTTC.

This clonotype was observed many times. V gene TRBV20-1 combines with J gene TRBJ2-5, with D possibly TRBD1 on 6 matching bases. Trimming shortened V by 5 bases and J by 5 bases, and 24 bases separated the two germline ends. There are 16 residues in the CDR3. Germline V gene data show CDR1 as DFQATT and CDR2 as SNEGSKA (reference sequence). The CDR3: CSADRTAGVEVETQYF. The CDR3 bases are TGCAGTGCTGACAGGACGGCGGGCGTCGAGGTTGAGACCCAGTACTTC.

This CDR3 is CASSLANYNEQFF. CDR3 nucleotide sequence: TGCGCCAGCAGCTTGGCCAACTACAATGAGCAGTTCTTC. The chain combines TRBV5-1 with TRBJ2-1; D ambiguous. CDR1 and CDR2 (germline): SGHRS, YFSETQ. Trimming removed 0 bases from V and 3 bases from J, with 4 bases in between. This CDR3 spans 13 amino acids.

This clonotype was detected ten times or more. The chain joins TRBV21-1 to TRBJ1-5; no DNA check was done on the table's D call, TRBD1. TRBV21-1 has pseudogene status. CDR3 length: 15 residues. CDR3 residues: CASREGQLGEQPQHF. CDR3 nucleotides: TGTGCCAGCAGGGAGGGACAGCTAGGCGAACAGCCCCAGCATTTT.

This clonotype was seen repeatedly, ten times or more. The chain recombines TRBV15 with TRBJ2-3; 8 bases agree with TRBD1. J gave up 4 bases and V 1 base, and 4 bases lay outside the gene matches. Germline V lookup: CDR1 LNHNV, CDR2 YYDKDF (reference sequence). The CDR3 is 15 amino acids. The CDR3 sequence: CATSRGRGQADTQYF. In DNA, the CDR3 is TGTGCCACCAGCAGAGGCAGGGGGCAGGCAGATACGCAGTATTTT. The variable domain in full, with the rest retrieved from reference TRBV15 and TRBJ2-3, is DAMVIQNPRYQVTQFGKPVTLSCSQTLNHNVMYWYQQKSSQAPKLLFHYYDKDFNNEADTPDNFQSRRPNTSFCFLDIRSPGLGDTAMYLCATSRGRGQADTQYFGPGTRLTVL.